The 18 T cell receptor beta chains below come from one sample, sequenced in a study of metastatic and nonmetastatic thyroid tumors. MiXCR was used by TCRdb to re-call the PCR reads. This table has 20,000 to 25,000 clones, 20% to 25% appearing once. Until they underwent thyroid surgery, no patient had received any treatment. Sequencing used adjacent normal tissue. These receptor sequences come from a female donor with papillary thyroid cancer or a benign thyroid nodule (not recorded which). Some clones in this sample may be carry-over from other donors' samples.

This chain uses TRBV20-1 with TRBJ2-7; no definite D call. V dropped 2 bases and J dropped 2 bases, with 4 bases sitting between them. The CDR3 length is 11 residues. Germline CDR1 and CDR2: DFQATT and SNEGSKA (reference sequence). The CDR3 bases are TGCAGTGCTAGAACCGCCTACGAGCAGTACTTC. Translation gives CSARTAYEQYF.

This clone is medium-sized (0.01 to 0.1%) by share. The gene calls are TRBV15 and TRBJ2-7; 8 bases align to TRBD2. The CDR3 runs to 15 residues. V shed 1 base, J shed 2 bases, and the junction held 4 bases outside the gene matches. The germline V gene encodes CDR1 LNHNV and CDR2 YYDKDF (reference sequence). CDR3 sequence reads: CATSRGGLEPYEQYF. The CDR3 region has the DNA TGTGCCACCAGCAGAGGGGGACTAGAACCCTACGAGCAGTACTTC.

To note about this clone: This CDR3 is also generated by other DNA sequences in the sample. The J gene is TRBJ1-3, the V gene TRBV7-9; D is uncertain. The CDR3 has 14 residues. Germline assignment: CDR1 SEHNR and CDR2 FQNEAQ (reference sequence). Written as DNA, the CDR3 is TGTGCGAGTAGCTTAGATGGAGATTTAGACACCATATATTTT. This encodes CASSLDGDLDTIYF.

This clone rates as medium-sized (0.01 to 0.1%). The V and J genes are TRBV27 and TRBJ2-7; D might be TRBD1 (6 bases). From germline, CDR1 is MNHEY and CDR2 SMNVEV (reference sequence). The length of the CDR3 is 12 residues. The V end was cut by 7 bases, the J end by 1 base, with 8 bases between. CDR3 sequence: CASMGASYEQYF. In DNA, the CDR3 is TGTGCCAGCATGGGGGCATCCTACGAGCAGTACTTC.

There are many counts of this clone. Compared with germline, one end of the junction differs, possibly owing to a read error. Other DNA sequences of this sample code for an identical CDR3. CDR3 sequence reads: CASSLDMNTEAFF. DNA for the CDR3: TGTGCCAGCAGCTTGGACATGAACACTGAGGCTTTCTTT. The chain carries TRBV7-9 and TRBJ1-1, with D possibly matching TRBD1 (5 bases). This CDR3 is built from 13 residues. Per germline, CDR1 SEHNR and CDR2 FQNEAQ (reference sequence).

This clone turned up a few times. The chain links TRBV6-1 to TRBJ2-7; D might be TRBD2 (5 bases). This CDR3 is built from 15 residues. V lost 5 bases and J lost 6, with 20 bases in between. Germline V CDR1 and CDR2: MNHNS, SASEGT. The CDR3 DNA reads TGTGCCAGCAGTACTGTGGAGGTGGTGCGCAGCGAGCAGTACTTC. It translates to CASSTVEVVRSEQYF.

Points on this clone: A single base separates this from a much larger clone, so it may be a read error. Other DNA sequences in this specimen translate into the identical CDR3. The chain is built from TRBV19 and TRBJ2-1; 12 positions match TRBD2. The CDR3 has 21 amino acids. The V and J ends lost 5 bases and 0 bases, in that order; junction bases with no gene match: 17. CDR1 and CDR2 from the germline V gene are LNHDA and SQIVND (reference sequence). CDR3 coding DNA: TGTGCCAGTAGTCTCCCCTCAGGGACTAGCGGGCACCGGGGCTCCTACAATGAGCAGTTCTTC. This codes for CASSLPSGTSGHRGSYNEQFF.

This clone was observed a few times. One base away lies a much larger clone, so this may be a sequencing read error. J is TRBJ2-5 and V is TRBV9; D perhaps matches TRBD1 (6 bases). The CDR3 sequence is 15 residues long. V gave up 4 bases and J gave up 1 base, with 14 bases separating them. CDR1 is SGDLS, CDR2 YYNGEE, per germline. CDR3 region: CASSITGSPQETQYF. CDR3 nucleotides: TGTGCCAGCAGCATAACAGGGTCCCCCCAAGAGACCCAGTACTTC.

This clone was observed at least ten times. This sequence joins TRBV18 and TRBJ1-2; D may be TRBD1 (6 bases). Germline CDR1 is KGHSH and CDR2 is LQKENI. V was cut by 2 bases and J by 6 bases, with 10 bases left in between. The CDR3 contains 13 residues. CDR3 bases: TGTGCCAGCTCACCAGGGGGGCGGAATGGCTACACCTTC. Its translation is CASSPGGRNGYTF.

The table lists this clone with a few counts. The chain joins TRBV12-3 or TRBV12-4 to TRBJ1-1; 7 bases line up with TRBD1. This CDR3 has 14 residues. With V trimmed by 1 base and J by 1 base, 0 bases remained unmatched. The CDR3 DNA sequence: TGTGCCAGCAGTTTAGGGACAGGGAACACTGAAGCTTTCTTT. It encodes CASSLGTGNTEAFF.

This clone was detected a few times. The chain has TRBV6-2 or TRBV6-3 and TRBJ2-7; a possible D gene is TRBD1 (5 bases). The CDR3 extends over 13 amino acids. The germline V gene has CDR1 MNHEY and CDR2 SVGEGT. The ends were cut back, 4 bases at V and 2 bases at J, with 9 bases in the middle. The CDR3 region has the DNA TGTGCCAGCAGTTTCGTACAGGCCTACGAGCAGTACTTC. Translating it yields CASSFVQAYEQYF.

By sample share, this clone is medium-sized. The chain links TRBV6-5 to TRBJ2-7; 8 nucleotides align to TRBD1. Trimming at V came to 1 base and at J to 5 bases, leaving 7 bases not matched to a gene. From germline, CDR1 is MNHEY and CDR2 SVGAGI. The CDR3 spans 15 residues. CDR3 nucleotides: TGTGCCAGCAGTTACTATTCAGGGGGCAAGAACGAGCAGTACTTC. It encodes CASSYYSGGKNEQYF.

This clone was observed many times. This chain joins TRBV5-1 and TRBJ1-2, with 7 positions matching TRBD1. Germline V gene data show CDR1 as SGHRS and CDR2 as YFSETQ. With 1 base clipped from V and 1 base from J, the junction kept 4 bases outside the gene matches. CDR3 length: 15 residues. The DNA for the CDR3 is TGCGCCAGCAGCTTGTCGCCAGGGGGTAACTATGGCTACACCTTC. Its translation is CASSLSPGGNYGYTF.

V and J are TRBV5-1 and TRBJ2-7, with D possibly TRBD1 on 6 matching bases. CDR3 length: 15 residues. V lost 0 bases and J lost 2, with 12 bases in between. Per germline, CDR1 SGHRS and CDR2 YFSETQ. CDR3 amino acids: CASSLVQGHPYEQYF. The CDR3 DNA reads TGCGCCAGCAGCTTGGTACAGGGTCACCCCTACGAGCAGTACTTC.

J is TRBJ2-2 and V is TRBV20-1, with a tentative D call TRBD2 (6 bases). This CDR3 is built from 14 residues. The V and J ends lost 2 bases and 1 base respectively, with 8 bases between them. Germline V lookup: CDR1 DFQATT, CDR2 SNEGSKA (reference sequence). This chain's CDR3 is CSARQGGNTGELFF. The CDR3 nucleotides read TGCAGTGCTAGACAGGGAGGGAACACCGGGGAGCTGTTTTTT.

The rearrangement uses TRBV2 and TRBJ2-7; 9 positions agree with TRBD2. The CDR3 runs 14 residues. The trim removed 3 bases at V and 5 bases at J, leaving 5 bases unmatched. The germline V gene has CDR1 SNHLY and CDR2 FYNNEI. The CDR3 nucleotides are TGTGCCAGCAGTGATTTAGGGACTAGCAACGAGCAGTACTTC. This gives the protein CASSDLGTSNEQYF.

This clone has a single count. This chain joins TRBV4-1 and TRBJ2-3; 16 nucleotides align to TRBD2. CDR3 size: 18 residues. Germline lookup yields CDR1 MGHRA and CDR2 YSYEKL. Trimming took 5 bases from V and 5 from J; bases not matched to a gene: 10. The CDR3 here is CASSAPGLAGGAKDTQYF. The CDR3, as DNA: TGCGCCAGCAGCGCCCCGGGACTAGCGGGAGGGGCGAAAGATACGCAGTATTTT.

In its sample, this clone is medium-sized. The rearrangement joins TRBV20-1 to TRBJ2-7; 8 bases fit TRBD2. The germline V gene has CDR1 DFQATT and CDR2 SNEGSKA (reference sequence). The CDR3 totals 14 residues. The ends lost 0 bases at V and 5 bases at J; junction bases unmatched: 6. The chain's CDR3 is CSARDQAGADEQYF. CDR3 in DNA: TGCAGTGCTAGAGATCAAGCGGGAGCTGACGAGCAGTACTTC.